What follows are 2 T cell receptor beta chains derived from one specimen sequenced in a study of T cell repertoires in cytomegalovirus infection. These receptors' antigens are unknown. MiXCR was run by TCRdb on the reads, yielding one entry per CDR3 protein. The sample consists of about 480,000 distinct CDR3 sequences, 25% to 35% of them appearing once. The sample in question was cultured PBMCs, obtained from culture after CMV antigen stimulation. The receptors originated from a human donor in good health (CMV status not recorded). Some clones in this sample may be carry-over from other donors' samples.

This clonotype was seen a handful of times. The rearrangement uses TRBV19 and TRBJ1-1, with 7 positions matching TRBD1. The CDR3 contains 13 residues. Germline CDR1 and CDR2: LNHDA and SQIVND (reference sequence). The CDR3 protein is CATGQSKNTEAFF. The CDR3 DNA reads TGTGCTACGGGACAGTCTAAGAACACTGAAGCTTTCTTT.

This clonotype was picked up a small number of times. V usage is TRBV12-3 or TRBV12-4 and J usage is TRBJ2-5; perhaps TRBD2 as D (5 bases). V lost 6 bases and J 3 bases, leaving 14 bases between the germline ends. This CDR3 has 14 residues. The CDR3 DNA follows: TGTGCCAGCAGCCTTTTTTCCGGGGAAGAGACCCAGTACTTC. It encodes CASSLFSGEETQYF.